A selection of T cell receptor beta chains follows, all from one sample in a study of cytomegalovirus exposure and HLA in healthy donors. Clones were read by immunoSEQ multiplex PCR, and TCRdb kept only the in-frame ones, dropping some. In the table there are 110,000 to 150,000 clones, 84% of which are singletons. Material for sequencing was PBMCs. Receptor source: a boy aged 2 to 9 in good health and CMV-seronegative. The CDR3 runs from the conserved cysteine through the conserved F or W. Fields, in order: J gene, D gene, V gene, CDR3 protein, CDR3 DNA. The D gene is left open where the match is weak.

TRBJ1-1	.	TRBV9	CASSFIRSTEAFF	TGTGCCAGCAGCTTCATTAGGAGCACTGAAGCTTTCTTT
TRBJ1-1	.	TRBV7-9	CASSPTFGGLRFEAFF	TGTGCCAGCAGTCCTACGTTCGGGGGGCTTAGGTTTGAAGCTTTCTTT
TRBJ2-6	TRBD1	TRBV5-1	CASSRAGTGASGANVLTF	TGCGCCAGCAGTAGGGCCGGGACAGGAGCCTCTGGGGCCAACGTCCTGACTTTC
TRBJ2-7	.	TRBV28	CASSLWQGRDYEQYF	TGTGCCAGCAGTTTATGGCAGGGGCGAGACTACGAGCAGTACTTC
TRBJ1-5	TRBD1	TRBV5-1	CASSLETGVQPQHF	TGCGCCAGCAGCTTGGAGACAGGGGTCCAGCCCCAGCATTTT
TRBJ2-7	.	TRBV4-2	CASSQSSLTVYYEQYF	TGTGCCAGCAGCCAATCGTCCCTGACAGTCTACTACGAGCAGTACTTC
TRBJ1-5	.	TRBV5-8	CASSSTDGSQPQHF	TGTGCCAGCAGCTCGACGGACGGGAGCCAGCCCCAGCATTTT
TRBJ2-1	.	TRBV4-1	CASSRTDSYNEQFF	TGCGCCAGCAGCCGAACGGACAGCTACAATGAGCAGTTCTTC
TRBJ2-7	.	TRBV28	CASSFHRGQTYEQYF	TGTGCCAGCAGTTTTCACCGCGGGCAAACCTACGAGCAGTACTTC
TRBJ1-1	.	TRBV4-1	CASSQDRAEAFF	TGCGCCAGCAGCCAAGATCGCGCTGAAGCTTTCTTT
TRBJ1-5	.	TRBV7-9	CASSLGWGQPNQPQHF	TGTGCCAGCAGCTTAGGGTGGGGGCAGCCCAATCAGCCCCAGCATTTT
TRBJ1-5	.	TRBV18	CASSPPSLSNQPQHF	TGTGCCAGCTCACCACCGTCTCTGAGCAATCAGCCCCAGCATTTT
TRBJ2-1	.	TRBV4-3	CASSQDLALEQFF	TGCGCCAGCAGCCAAGACCTAGCTCTTGAGCAGTTCTTC
TRBJ1-2	.	TRBV18	CASSRQPYGYTF	TGTGCCAGCTCACGACAGCCTTATGGCTACACCTTC
TRBJ2-5	.	TRBV5-6	CASSLPFRSGETQYF	TGTGCCAGCAGCTTGCCCTTCCGGTCGGGGGAGACCCAGTACTTC
TRBJ2-7	TRBD1	TRBV15	CATSRDPPGGYEQYF	TGTGCCACCAGCAGAGATCCCCCAGGGGGATACGAGCAGTACTTC